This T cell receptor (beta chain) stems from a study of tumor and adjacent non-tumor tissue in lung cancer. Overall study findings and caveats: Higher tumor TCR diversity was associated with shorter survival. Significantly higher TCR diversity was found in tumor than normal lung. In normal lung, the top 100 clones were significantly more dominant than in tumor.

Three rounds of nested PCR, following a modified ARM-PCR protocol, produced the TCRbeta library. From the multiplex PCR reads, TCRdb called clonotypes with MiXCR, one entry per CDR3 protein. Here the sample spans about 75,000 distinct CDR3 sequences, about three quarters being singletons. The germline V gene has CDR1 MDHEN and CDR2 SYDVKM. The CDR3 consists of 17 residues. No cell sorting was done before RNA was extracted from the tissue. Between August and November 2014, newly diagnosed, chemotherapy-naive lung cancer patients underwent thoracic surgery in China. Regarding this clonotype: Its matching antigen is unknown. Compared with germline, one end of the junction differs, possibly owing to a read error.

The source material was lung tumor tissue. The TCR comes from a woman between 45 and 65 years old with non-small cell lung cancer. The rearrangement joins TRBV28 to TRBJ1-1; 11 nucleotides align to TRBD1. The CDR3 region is CASSFERDRGLDTEAFF. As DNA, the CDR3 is TGTGCCAGTAGTTTTGAGAGGGACAGGGGGTTGGACACTGAAGCTTTCTTT.